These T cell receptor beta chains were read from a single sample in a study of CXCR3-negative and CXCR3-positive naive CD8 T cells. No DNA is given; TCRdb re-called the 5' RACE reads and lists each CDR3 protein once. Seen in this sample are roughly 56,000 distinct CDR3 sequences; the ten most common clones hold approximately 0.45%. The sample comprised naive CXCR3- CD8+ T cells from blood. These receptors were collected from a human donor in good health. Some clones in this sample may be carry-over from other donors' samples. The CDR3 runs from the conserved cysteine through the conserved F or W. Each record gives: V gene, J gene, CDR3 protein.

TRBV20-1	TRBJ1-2	CSARAGTAPPF
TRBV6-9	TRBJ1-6	CASSYPFSRASPLHF
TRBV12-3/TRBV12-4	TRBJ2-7	CASLRTADSYEQYF
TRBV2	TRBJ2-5	CASTHPQGDQETQYF
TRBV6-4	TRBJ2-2	CASSPDGALPGELFF
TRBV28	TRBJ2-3	CASSTLAVYPTDTQYF
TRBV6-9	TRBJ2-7	CARGTGRTYEQYF
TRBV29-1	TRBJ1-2	CSVEDPLGTGPTNYGYTF
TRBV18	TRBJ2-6	CASSPLPPPTRSGANVLTF
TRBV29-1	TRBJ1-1	CSVYGRLGTEAFF
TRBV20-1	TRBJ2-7	CSARAQAGLTYEQYF
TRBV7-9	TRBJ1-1	CASSLAPGQGGTEAFF
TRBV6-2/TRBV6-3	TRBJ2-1	CASSYSRSGDPKYGVSYNEQFF
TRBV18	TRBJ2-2	CASSPPISGADTGELFF
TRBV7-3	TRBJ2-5	CASSELANGETQYF
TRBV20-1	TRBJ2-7	CSATFRGGEQYF
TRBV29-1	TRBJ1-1	CSDGPGVNTEAFF
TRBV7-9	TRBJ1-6	CASSGDNYSPLHF
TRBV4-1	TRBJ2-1	CASSQEPPPGRLNDEQFF
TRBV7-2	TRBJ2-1	CASSAWRAGDNEQFF
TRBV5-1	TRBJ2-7	CASSLDAERGSYEQYF
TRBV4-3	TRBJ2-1	CASSQDRGISYNEQFF
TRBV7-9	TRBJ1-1	CASSSPGHPNTEAFF
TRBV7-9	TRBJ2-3	CASSSSRADSTDTQYF
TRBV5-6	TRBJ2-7	CASSFPGRSYEQYF
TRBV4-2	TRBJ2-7	CASSQRPGQGAIDNEQYF
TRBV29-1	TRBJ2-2	CSGVSNLMLFF
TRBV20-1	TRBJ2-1	CSARVRDRPYNEQFF
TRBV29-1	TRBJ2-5	CSVERRTPETQYF
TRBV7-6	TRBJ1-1	CASSPGTQGSTEAFF